Listed below are T cell receptor beta chains from one sample, sequenced in a study of T cells in Graves' hyperthyroidism and ophthalmopathy. TCRdb re-analysed the multiplex PCR reads in MiXCR, keeping a single row per CDR3 protein. Counted here are 300,000 or so distinct CDR3 sequences, roughly 17% occurring once; the ten biggest clones make up approximately 33%. Input material: blood. Receptors originate from a man in his thirties or forties with Graves' hyperthyroidism. Each CDR3 is given with its conserved first and last residue. A D gene is named only where the DNA matches it firmly. Rows may omit the clone size; those that give it use once, few, many or a size class.

>TRBD2|TRBJ2-7|TRBV29-1|few
CMLIPSGRRARHEQYF
TGCATGTTGATACCTAGCGGGAGAAGGGCTCGGCACGAGCAGTACTTC
>TRBD2|TRBJ2-1|TRBV7-3|few
CASSLGRGLAKFF
TGTGCCAGCAGCTTGGGTCGAGGACTAGCGAAGTTCTTC
>NA|TRBJ1-1|TRBV6-1|NA
CAIGRDFDTEAFF
TGTGCCATAGGAAGAGATTTTGACACTGAAGCTTTCTTT
>NA|TRBJ1-3|TRBV7-9|few
CASSSDTSGNTIYF
TGTGCCAGCAGCTCGGACACCTCTGGAAACACCATATATTTT
>TRBD2|TRBJ2-1|TRBV6-5|many
CASSYGGGAYNEQFF
TGTGCCAGCAGTTACGGCGGGGGGGCCTACAATGAGCAGTTCTTC
>TRBD1|TRBJ1-3|TRBV24-1|NA
CATSDTTGDGNTIYF
TGTGCCACCAGTGATACGACAGGGGACGGAAACACCATATATTTT
>TRBD1|TRBJ2-3|TRBV7-9|once
CASSSGQGLDTQYF
TGTGCCAGCAGCTCCGGACAGGGGTTGGATACGCAGTATTTT
>TRBD1|TRBJ1-1|TRBV5-1|NA
CASSFRGGDEAFF
TGCGCCAGCAGCTTCAGGGGGGGCGATGAAGCTTTCTTT
>NA|TRBJ2-7|TRBV7-4|many
CASSFVTYHEQYF
TGTGCCAGCAGCTTCGTTACTTACCACGAGCAGTACTTC
>NA|TRBJ2-1|TRBV20-1|NA
CSARDVLGQGRAYNEQFF
TGCAGTGCTAGAGATGTTCTCGGGCAGGGGAGGGCTTACAATGAGCAGTTCTTC
>TRBD2|TRBJ2-1|TRBV6-1|NA
CASSPPWLAGRDEQFF
TGTGCCAGCAGCCCCCCGTGGCTAGCGGGAAGAGATGAGCAGTTCTTC
>NA|TRBJ2-2|TRBV11-2|NA
CASSSKPSPNTGELFF
TGTGCCAGCAGCTCCAAGCCTTCCCCGAACACCGGGGAGCTGTTTTTT
>TRBD2|TRBJ2-3|TRBV9|NA
CASSVEDLAGSTDTQYF
TGTGCCAGCAGCGTAGAAGACCTAGCGGGGAGCACAGATACGCAGTATTTT
>NA|TRBJ2-2|TRBV5-1|few
CASSFRDGGELFF
TGCGCCAGCAGTTTTCGGGATGGCGGGGAGCTGTTTTTT
>TRBD2|TRBJ2-1|TRBV19|NA
CASTSLTSGRVNEQFF
TGTGCCAGTACCTCCCTGACTAGCGGGAGAGTTAATGAGCAGTTCTTC
>NA|TRBJ2-3|TRBV27|few
CASSLAGPITDTQYF
TGTGCCAGCAGTTTAGCCGGGCCGATCACAGATACGCAGTATTTT
>NA|TRBJ2-5|TRBV18|many
CASSPASGTQETQYF
TGTGCCAGCTCACCAGCGTCCGGGACTCAAGAGACCCAGTACTTC
>NA|TRBJ2-1|TRBV12-5|many
CASYRQVRDEQFF
TGTGCCTCGTACCGACAGGTCCGGGATGAGCAGTTCTTC
>NA|TRBJ2-7|TRBV14|few
CASSLILRSYEQYF
TGTGCCAGCAGCCTCATCCTCCGGTCCTACGAGCAGTACTTC
>NA|TRBJ2-7|TRBV27|many
CASSLRVSHEQYF
TGTGCCAGCAGTTTGAGGGTCTCCCACGAGCAGTACTTC
>NA|TRBJ1-6|TRBV7-9|few
CASSLANSPLHF
TGTGCCAGCAGCTTGGCCAATTCACCCCTCCACTTT
>NA|TRBJ1-5|TRBV12-3/TRBV12-4|few
CASSFSGYSNQPQHF
TGTGCCAGCAGTTTTTCGGGTTATAGCAATCAGCCCCAGCATTTT
>TRBD2|TRBJ2-5|TRBV7-9|many
CASSLSGRSGETQYF
TGTGCCAGCAGCCTTAGCGGGAGGTCGGGGGAGACCCAGTACTTC
>NA|TRBJ2-7|TRBV20-1|many
CSARSPDYYEQYF
TGCAGTGCTAGAAGTCCTGATTACTACGAGCAGTACTTC
>NA|TRBJ1-1|TRBV2|many
CASTLNTLNTEAFF
TGTGCCAGCACCCTGAACACCTTGAACACTGAAGCTTTCTTT
>NA|TRBJ2-3|TRBV5-4|few
CASSLGVGVGDTQYF
TGTGCCAGCAGCTTGGGGGTCGGAGTAGGGGATACGCAGTATTTT
>NA|TRBJ2-2|TRBV3-1|few
CASSPIPKTGELFF
TGTGCCAGCAGCCCCATCCCTAAGACCGGGGAGCTGTTTTTT
>NA|TRBJ1-1|TRBV19|few
CASTLTGSWTYMNTEAFF
TGTGCCAGTACCCTGACTGGGAGTTGGACTTATATGAACACTGAAGCTTTCTTT
>NA|TRBJ2-1|TRBV3-1|many
CASSHGSNYEQFF
TGTGCCAGCAGCCACGGGAGTAACTATGAGCAGTTCTTC
>NA|TRBJ2-7|TRBV5-1|few
CASSMTGPYEQYF
TGCGCCAGCAGCATGACAGGTCCCTACGAGCAGTACTTC
>TRBD2|TRBJ2-3|TRBV30|many
CAWVHRGRASWDTQYF
TGTGCCTGGGTACATCGCGGGAGGGCCTCATGGGATACGCAGTATTTT
>NA|TRBJ2-3|TRBV5-6|NA
CASSLRWTATDTQYF
TGTGCCAGCAGCTTGAGGTGGACAGCCACAGATACGCAGTATTTT